This T cell receptor (beta chain) stems from a study of CD8 T cells in Susac syndrome. Random-hexamer reverse transcription was applied to about 0.45 to 1 ug RNA. TCRdb called the immunoSEQ multiplex PCR reads again in MiXCR, with one record for every CDR3 protein. The sample lists 200,000 or so distinct CDR3 sequences, 95% occurring once. This clonotype occurred once. Trimming cost V 5 bases and J 5 bases; bases outside gene matches: 2. The germline gives CDR1 MRHNA, CDR2 SNTAGT. The CDR3 consists of 13 residues. The rearrangement uses TRBV6-4 and TRBJ1-5; 8 nucleotides align to TRBD1. Sequenced: CD8+ T cells from PBMCs. The clonotype originates from a human donor with Susac syndrome. DNA of the CDR3: TGTGCCAGCAGTATGACAGGGGATCAGCCCCAGCATTTT. Its protein is CASSMTGDQPQHF.